The source of this TCR beta chain is a study of control samples from healthy donors and cancer patients. The protocol was immunoSEQ multiplex PCR, while the TCRdb copy is restricted to in-frame clones and leaves out a portion. This sample has about 220,000 clones, with 85% to 95% found just once. The sequenced sample consisted of blood. This TCR was recovered from a middle-aged man in good health.

The CDR3 sequence: CASSTLQGSPTDTQYF. Written as DNA, the CDR3 is TGTGCCAGCTCAACCCTACAGGGATCCCCCACAGATACGCAGTATTTT. The chain recombines TRBV18 with TRBJ2-3, with D perhaps TRBD1 (6 bases). This CDR3 spans 16 amino acids. V was shortened by 5 bases and J by 2 bases, with 17 bases between the two germline ends. CDR1 is KGHSH and CDR2 is LQKENI in the germline V gene.